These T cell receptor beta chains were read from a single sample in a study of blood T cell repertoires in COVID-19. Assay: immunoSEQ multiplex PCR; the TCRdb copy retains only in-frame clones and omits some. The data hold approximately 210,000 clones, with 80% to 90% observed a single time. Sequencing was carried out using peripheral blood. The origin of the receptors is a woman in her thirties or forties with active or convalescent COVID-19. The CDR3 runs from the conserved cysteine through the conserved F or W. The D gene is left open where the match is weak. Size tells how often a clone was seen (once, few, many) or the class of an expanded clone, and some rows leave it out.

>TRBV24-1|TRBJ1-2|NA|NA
TGTGCCACCAGTGGGCAGGGCTCCACCTATGGCTACACCTTC
CATSGQGSTYGYTF
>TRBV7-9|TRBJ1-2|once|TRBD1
TGTGCCAGCAGCGACCCCGGGACAGGGGCCTATGGCTACACCTTC
CASSDPGTGAYGYTF
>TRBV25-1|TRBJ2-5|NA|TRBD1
TGTGCCAGCAGTGAGACAGGGGATAAGACCCAGTACTTC
CASSETGDKTQYF
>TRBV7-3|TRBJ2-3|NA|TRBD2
TGTGCCAGCAGCTTAGCGGGGGGGCCGGGCACAGATACGCAGTATTTT
CASSLAGGPGTDTQYF
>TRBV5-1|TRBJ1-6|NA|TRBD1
TGCGCCAGCAGCTTGGGACAGGGCGGGCATTCACCCCTCCACTTT
CASSLGQGGHSPLHF
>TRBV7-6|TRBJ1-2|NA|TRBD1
TGTGCCAGCAGCTTACATAGTCCCGGGACAGGGCGGGGAGATGGCTACACCTTC
CASSLHSPGTGRGDGYTF
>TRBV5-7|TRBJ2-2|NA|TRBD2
TGTGCCAGCAGCTGCGCTAGCGGGGGGCGCACCGGGGAGCTGTTTTTT
CASSCASGGRTGELFF
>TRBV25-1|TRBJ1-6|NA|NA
TGTGCCAGCAGTGAATATACCGGGGGATCACCCCTCCACTTT
CASSEYTGGSPLHF
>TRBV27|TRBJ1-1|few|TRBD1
TGTGCCAGCAGTTTAGGGGGACAGGGGGAAGCTTTCTTT
CASSLGGQGEAFF
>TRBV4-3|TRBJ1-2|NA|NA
TGCGCCAGCAGCCAAGACTTGCAGGGTAGAGGCTACACCTTC
CASSQDLQGRGYTF
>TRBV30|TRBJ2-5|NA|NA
TGTGCCTGGAGCGGCGGGGTTGAGACCCAGTACTTC
CAWSGGVETQYF
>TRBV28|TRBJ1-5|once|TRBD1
TGTGCCAGCAGTTTGGGTGATCAGGGGGCGAAGCCCCAGCATTTT
CASSLGDQGAKPQHF
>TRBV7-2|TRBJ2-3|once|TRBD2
TGTGCCAGCAGCTTAACTAGCGGCACAGATACGCAGTATTTT
CASSLTSGTDTQYF
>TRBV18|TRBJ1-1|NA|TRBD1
TGTGCCAGCTCACGCCAGGACAGGGGGCCGGGTGAAGCTTTCTTT
CASSRQDRGPGEAFF
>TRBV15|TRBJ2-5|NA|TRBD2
TGTGCCACCAGCCTCCTAGGACTAGCGGAAGAGACCCAGTACTTC
CATSLLGLAEETQYF
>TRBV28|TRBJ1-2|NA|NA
TGTGCCAGCAACCGGAACTATGGCTACACCTTC
CASNRNYGYTF
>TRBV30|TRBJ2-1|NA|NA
TGTGCCTGGAGTGTACCAGGTAGGGAGCAGTTCTTC
CAWSVPGREQFF
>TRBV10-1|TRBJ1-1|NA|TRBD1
TGCGCCAGCAGTGAGTCGACTAGAGGGGGCCTGAACACTGAAGCTTTCTTT
CASSESTRGGLNTEAFF
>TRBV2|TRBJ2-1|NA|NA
TGTGCCAGCAGTGAAGTCCCCGCGGGTGAGCAGTTCTTC
CASSEVPAGEQFF
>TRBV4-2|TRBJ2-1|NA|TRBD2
TGTGCCAGCAGCGGGTTGGGACTAGATAGCGATGAGCAGTTCTTC
CASSGLGLDSDEQFF
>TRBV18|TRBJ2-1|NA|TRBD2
TGTGCCAGCTCACCAAGAGAAGCGGGGGCGGGTGAGCAGTTCTTC
CASSPREAGAGEQFF
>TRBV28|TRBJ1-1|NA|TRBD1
TGTGCCAGCAGTTTGGACAGGAGGAACACTGAAGCTTTCTTT
CASSLDRRNTEAFF
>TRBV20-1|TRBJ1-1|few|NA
TGCAGTGCTAGTAGGTGGGCCACTGAAGCTTTCTTT
CSASRWATEAFF
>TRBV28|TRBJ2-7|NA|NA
TGTGCCAGCAGTCGCCTAGGGGCAGGGGATTCCTACGAGCAGTACTTC
CASSRLGAGDSYEQYF
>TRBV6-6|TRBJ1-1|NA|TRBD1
TGTGCCAGCATGTCCGGGACAGAAAAAATGAACACTGAAGCTTTCTTT
CASMSGTEKMNTEAFF
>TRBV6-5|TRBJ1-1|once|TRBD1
TGTGCCAGCAGTTATTACTTGGGACAGCTGAACACTGAAGCTTTCTTT
CASSYYLGQLNTEAFF
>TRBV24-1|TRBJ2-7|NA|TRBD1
TGTGCCACCAGTGACCTAAGACAGGGATCCTACGAGCAGTACTTC
CATSDLRQGSYEQYF
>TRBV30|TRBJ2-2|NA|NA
TGTGCCCCCGGGACTCTAAACACCGGGGAGCTGTTTTTT
CAPGTLNTGELFF
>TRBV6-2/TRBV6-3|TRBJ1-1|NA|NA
TGTGCCAGCAGTTACCCGGGTGATGAGGGTGAAGCTTTCTTT
CASSYPGDEGEAFF
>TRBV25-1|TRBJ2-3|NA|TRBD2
TGTGCCAGCAGTGAGGACCAGACTAGCGACTATAGCACAGATACGCAGTATTTT
CASSEDQTSDYSTDTQYF
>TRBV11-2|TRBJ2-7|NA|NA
TGTGCCAGCAGCGACAGGAACAGGGTCTACGAGCAGTACTTC
CASSDRNRVYEQYF
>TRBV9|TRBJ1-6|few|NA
TGTGCCAGCAGCGAGGGGTTCACCCTCCACTTT
CASSEGFTLHF
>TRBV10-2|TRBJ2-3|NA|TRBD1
TGCGCCAGCAGGACGGGACAGGGGCGCACAGATACGCAGTATTTT
CASRTGQGRTDTQYF
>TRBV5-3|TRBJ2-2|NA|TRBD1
TGTGCCAGAAGGACCTACAGGGGGCTAGGCGGGGAGCTGTTTTTT
CARRTYRGLGGELFF
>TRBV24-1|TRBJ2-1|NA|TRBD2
TGTGCCACCAGTGCCCGCCCAGCGGGAAGCTCCTACAATGAGCAGTTCTTC
CATSARPAGSSYNEQFF
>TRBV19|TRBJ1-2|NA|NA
TGTGCCACCACCCGAGGGGGAAAAGGCTACACCTTC
CATTRGGKGYTF
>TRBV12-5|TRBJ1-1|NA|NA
TGTGCTAGTGGTTTGGCACCCTTAGGGGACACTGAAGCTTTCTTT
CASGLAPLGDTEAFF
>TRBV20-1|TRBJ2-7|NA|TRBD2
TGCAGTGCTAGTTTGCGGGAGGTCTCCTACGAGCAGTACTTC
CSASLREVSYEQYF
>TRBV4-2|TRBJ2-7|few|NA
TGTGCCAGCAGCCAAGAACAGGGCTACGAGCAGTACTTC
CASSQEQGYEQYF
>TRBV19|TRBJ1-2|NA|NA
TGTGCCAGTAGTCCAGCCACAGGGTTTCACTATGGCTACACCTTC
CASSPATGFHYGYTF
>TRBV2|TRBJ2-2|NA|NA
TGTGCCAGCAGTGAAAGGAGTGTGCTGGCCGGGGAGCTGTTTTTT
CASSERSVLAGELFF
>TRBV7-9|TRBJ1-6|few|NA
TGTGCCAGCAGCTTAATAAAGGGCCAAGGGGATTCACCCCTCCACTTT
CASSLIKGQGDSPLHF
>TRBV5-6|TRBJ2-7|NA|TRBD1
TGTGCCAGCAGCTGGACAGGGGGAAGCTCCTACGAGCAGTACTTC
CASSWTGGSSYEQYF